One T cell receptor (beta chain) is described in this entry. Its antigen is still unknown. Sample-barcoded 5' priming and a J-beta primer mix drove a second PCR of roughly 7 to 11 cycles. TCRdb redid the calling of the 5' RACE reads with MiXCR, one entry per CDR3 protein. The data show 550,000 to 800,000 distinct CDR3 sequences, approximately 29% seen once. The germline gives CDR1 SGHRS, CDR2 YFSETQ. V lost 0 bases and J lost 8, with 14 bases in between. This CDR3 spans 14 amino acids. Per sample, at least 6 micrograms of total RNA were extracted. This record belongs to a study of blood T cells in healthy people across ages. General study findings and limits: Age showed a roughly linear inverse relationship with TCR beta diversity per million T cells. Naive T cell percentage strongly correlated with TCR beta diversity. Compared with aged donors, long-lived donors showed fewer expanded clones, suggesting selection.

Sequencing was done on a sample of blood. This TCR was sampled from a woman aged 80 or over in good health. The gene calls are TRBV5-1 and TRBJ1-2; maybe TRBD1 (5 bases). The CDR3 is CASSLDGTPRGYTF. The CDR3 DNA reads TGCGCCAGCAGCTTGGACGGGACCCCCAGGGGCTACACCTTC.